This T cell receptor beta chain was captured in a study of vaccination and CD4 T cells after COVID-19. With regard to this clonotype: Its antigen is unknown.

Researchers used the Oncomine TCR Beta short-read assay to sequence DNA from cultured CD4+ T cells. TCRdb used MiXCR to reprocess the PCR reads, holding one entry per CDR3 protein. The repertoire holds under 30,000 distinct CDR3 sequences, with 35% to 40% as singletons. The length of the CDR3 is 16 residues. Trimming left V 6 bases short and J 7 bases short, with 19 bases between. From germline, CDR1 is MDHEN and CDR2 SYDVKM. The study's findings and limits: Spike mono-reactivity was found in 304 of 307 vaccine-specific clones from convalescent patients.

Time point reported: late sampling 161 to 241 days after vaccination in three convalescent patients. Treatment indicated: roughly 10-day PBMC culture with coronavirus spike peptide pools or control peptides (ViraFEST assay). ViraFEST used peptide pools to expand antigen-specific T cells, then sequenced TCRs. The chain employs TRBV28 and TRBJ1-6, with D maybe TRBD1 (5 bases). The sequenced sample was CD4+ T cells from blood, cultured in vitro, obtained about 7 months after SARS-CoV-2 vaccination. The TCR sequence derives from a human donor who had recovered from COVID-19. This CDR3 is CASRSSGGVGNSPLHF. CDR3 nucleotides: TGTGCCAGCAGAAGTTCCGGGGGGGTCGGGAATTCACCCCTCCACTTT.